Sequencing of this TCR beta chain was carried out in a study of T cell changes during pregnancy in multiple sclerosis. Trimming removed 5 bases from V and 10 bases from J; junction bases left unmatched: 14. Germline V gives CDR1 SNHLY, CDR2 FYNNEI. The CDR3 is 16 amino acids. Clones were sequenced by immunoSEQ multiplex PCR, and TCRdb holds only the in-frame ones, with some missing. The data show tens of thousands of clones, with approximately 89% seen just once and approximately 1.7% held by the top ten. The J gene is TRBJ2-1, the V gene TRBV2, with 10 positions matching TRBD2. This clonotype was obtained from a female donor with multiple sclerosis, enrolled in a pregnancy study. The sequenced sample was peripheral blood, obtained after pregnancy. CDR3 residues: CASSYLSGGNSEEQFF. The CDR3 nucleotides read TGTGCCAGCAGTTATCTTAGCGGGGGGAACTCGGAGGAGCAGTTCTTC.